This T cell receptor beta chain was observed in a study of STAT5B mutations in CD4+ large granular lymphocyte leukemia. In the study overall: The CDR3 'QG' motif was associated with a particular HLA allele among healthy donors. Findings and limits, study-wide: Top patient clones used TRBV06 genes more often: 8/27 versus 2/35 in controls. Main leukemic clonotypes were patient-specific, but roughly 23% appeared at low frequency elsewhere.

To note about this clone: Its matching antigen is unknown. A junction end diverges from the germline sequence, so it may reflect a read error.

This CDR3 is built from 13 residues. Germline loops: CDR1 MNHNY, CDR2 SVGAGI (reference sequence). In the source study's methods: A productive frequency of 2.59 x 10-5 was the lowest detectable. Measured with immunoSEQ multiplex PCR; TCRdb has only the in-frame clones, and not every one. V and J calls and clone size are as listed in that table; D and trimming were resolved from the DNA. The sample holds about 24,000 clones, approximately 75% seen once. The TCR comes from a human donor in good health. The sample comprised CD4+ T cells from blood buffy coats. The chain combines TRBV6-6 with TRBJ1-2; D is perhaps TRBD1 (5 bases). CDR3 bases: TGTGCCAGCAGACCTCCGAGGGACGGGAGGATTATTTTC. Translating gives CASRPPRDGRIIF.